The clone carrying this TCR beta chain showed up many times. Its antigen is not identified. The data are from a study of T cell repertoires in cytomegalovirus infection. Study-level information: Public signatures in TCR beta pointed to CMV infection and matching HLA type.

TCRdb processed the reads anew with MiXCR; each CDR3 protein has one entry. This sample has some 250,000 distinct CDR3 sequences, with roughly 10% found just once. Study-wide results and limits: CMV carriers having the relevant HLA were flagged by cumulative public TCR beta family frequency. HLA-C-restricted TCR beta clonotypes specific for CMV led the ex vivo response.

The CDR3 runs to 14 residues. Trimming removed 3 bases from V and 5 bases from J; junction bases left unmatched: 6. In germline, CDR1 is SGHTA, CDR2 FQGNSA. The source material was PBMCs. The receptor comes from a human donor in good health (CMV status not recorded). Some clones in this sample may be carry-over from other donors' samples. The rearrangement joins TRBV7-2 to TRBJ2-7, with TRBD1 identical over 8 bases. The CDR3 coding sequence is TGTGCCAGCAGCTTGTCAGGGGGCTTCGACGAGCAGTACTTC. Its translation is CASSLSGGFDEQYF.